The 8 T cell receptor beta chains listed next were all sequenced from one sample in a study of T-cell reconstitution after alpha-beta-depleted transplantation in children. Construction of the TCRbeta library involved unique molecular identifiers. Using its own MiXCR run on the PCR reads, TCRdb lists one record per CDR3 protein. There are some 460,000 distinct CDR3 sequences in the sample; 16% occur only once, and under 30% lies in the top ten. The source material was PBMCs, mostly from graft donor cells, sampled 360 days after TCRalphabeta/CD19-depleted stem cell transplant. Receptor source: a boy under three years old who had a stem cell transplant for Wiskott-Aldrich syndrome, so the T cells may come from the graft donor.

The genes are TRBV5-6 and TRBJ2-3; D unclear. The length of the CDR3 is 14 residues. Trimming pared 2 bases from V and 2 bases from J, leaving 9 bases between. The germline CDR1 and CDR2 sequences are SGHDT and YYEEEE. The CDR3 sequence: CASSFPETTDTQYF. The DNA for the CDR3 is TGTGCCAGCAGCTTCCCGGAGACCACAGATACGCAGTATTTT.

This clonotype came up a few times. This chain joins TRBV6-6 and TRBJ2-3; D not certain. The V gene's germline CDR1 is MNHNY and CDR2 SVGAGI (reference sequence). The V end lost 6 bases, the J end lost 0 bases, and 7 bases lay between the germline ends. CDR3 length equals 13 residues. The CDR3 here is CASRWWSTDTQYF. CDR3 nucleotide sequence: TGTGCCAGCAGGTGGTGGAGCACAGATACGCAGTATTTT.

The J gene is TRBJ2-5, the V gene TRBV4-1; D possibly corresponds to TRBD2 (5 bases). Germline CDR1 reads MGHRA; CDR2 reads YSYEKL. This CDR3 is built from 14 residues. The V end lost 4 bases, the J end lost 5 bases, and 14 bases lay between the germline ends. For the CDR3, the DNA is TGCGCCAGCAGCCCCCCAATTTCGGGGGAGACCCAGTACTTC. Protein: CASSPPISGETQYF.

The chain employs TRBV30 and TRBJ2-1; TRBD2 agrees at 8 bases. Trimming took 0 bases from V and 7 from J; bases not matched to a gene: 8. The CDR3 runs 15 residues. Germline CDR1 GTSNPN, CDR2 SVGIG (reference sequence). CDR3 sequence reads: CAWSVLLTSANEQFF. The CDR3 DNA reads TGTGCCTGGAGTGTTCTCCTGACTAGCGCAAATGAGCAGTTCTTC.

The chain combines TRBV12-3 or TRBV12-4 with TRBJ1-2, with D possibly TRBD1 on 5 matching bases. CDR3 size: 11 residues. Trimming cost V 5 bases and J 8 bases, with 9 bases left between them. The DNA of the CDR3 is TGTGCCAGCAGTCGGGGGGACGGCTACACCTTC. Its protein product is CASSRGDGYTF.

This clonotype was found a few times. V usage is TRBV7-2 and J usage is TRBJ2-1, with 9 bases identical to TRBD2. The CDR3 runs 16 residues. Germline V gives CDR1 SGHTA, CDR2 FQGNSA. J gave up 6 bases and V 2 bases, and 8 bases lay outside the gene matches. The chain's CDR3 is CASSLSPAGGSNEQFF. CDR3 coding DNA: TGTGCCAGCAGCTTAAGTCCGGCGGGGGGGTCCAATGAGCAGTTCTTC.

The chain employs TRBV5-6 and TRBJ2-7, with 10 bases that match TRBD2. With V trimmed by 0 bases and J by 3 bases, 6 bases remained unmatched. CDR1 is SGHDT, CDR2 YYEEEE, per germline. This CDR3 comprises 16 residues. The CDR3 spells CASSLELAGRGYEQYF. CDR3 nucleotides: TGTGCCAGCAGCTTGGAACTAGCGGGAAGGGGCTACGAGCAGTACTTC.

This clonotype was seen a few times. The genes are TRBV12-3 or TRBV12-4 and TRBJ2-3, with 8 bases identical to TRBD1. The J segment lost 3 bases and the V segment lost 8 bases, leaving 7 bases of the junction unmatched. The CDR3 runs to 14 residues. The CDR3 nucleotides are TGTGCCAGCTTAGGCGGGACAGGTACAGATACGCAGTATTTT. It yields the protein CASLGGTGTDTQYF.